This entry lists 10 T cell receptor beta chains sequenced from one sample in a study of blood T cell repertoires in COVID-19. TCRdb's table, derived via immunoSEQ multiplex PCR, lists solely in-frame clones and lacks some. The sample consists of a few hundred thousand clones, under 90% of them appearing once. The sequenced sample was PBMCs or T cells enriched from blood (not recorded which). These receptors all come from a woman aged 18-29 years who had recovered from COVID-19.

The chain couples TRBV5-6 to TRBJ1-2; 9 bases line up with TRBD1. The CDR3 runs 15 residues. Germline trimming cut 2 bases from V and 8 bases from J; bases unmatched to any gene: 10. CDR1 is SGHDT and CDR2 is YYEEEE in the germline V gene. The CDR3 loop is CASSFGQGNWGGYTF. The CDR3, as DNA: TGTGCCAGCAGCTTCGGACAGGGGAACTGGGGGGGCTACACCTTC.

In DNA form, the CDR3 reads TGTGCCACCAGCAGAGACCAGGGGAGGGATGAGCAGTTCTTC. Its translation is CATSRDQGRDEQFF. This chain connects TRBV15 to TRBJ2-1; tentative D call: TRBD2 (7 bases). Trimming took 0 bases from V and 8 from J, leaving 11 bases between them. This CDR3 is built from 14 residues. The V gene's germline CDR1 is LNHNV and CDR2 YYDKDF (reference sequence).

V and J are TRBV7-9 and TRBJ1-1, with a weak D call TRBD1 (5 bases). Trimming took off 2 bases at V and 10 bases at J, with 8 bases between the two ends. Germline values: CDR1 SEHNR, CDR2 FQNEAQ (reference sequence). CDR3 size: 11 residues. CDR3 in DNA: TGTGCCAGCAGCTTAACCAGGGTAGCTTTCTTT. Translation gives CASSLTRVAFF.

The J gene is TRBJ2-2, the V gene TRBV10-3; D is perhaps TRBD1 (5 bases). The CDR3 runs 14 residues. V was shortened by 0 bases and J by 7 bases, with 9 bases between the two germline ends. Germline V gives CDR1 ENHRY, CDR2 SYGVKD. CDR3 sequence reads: CAISESTASGELFF. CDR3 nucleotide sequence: TGTGCCATCAGTGAGTCGACAGCAAGCGGGGAGCTGTTTTTT.

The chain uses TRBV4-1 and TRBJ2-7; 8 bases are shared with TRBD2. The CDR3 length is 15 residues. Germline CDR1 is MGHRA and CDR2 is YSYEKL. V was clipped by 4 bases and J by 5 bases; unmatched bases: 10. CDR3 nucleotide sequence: TGCGCCAGCAGCCCTACTAGCGGCTCCCTCAACGAGCAGTACTTC. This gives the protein CASSPTSGSLNEQYF.

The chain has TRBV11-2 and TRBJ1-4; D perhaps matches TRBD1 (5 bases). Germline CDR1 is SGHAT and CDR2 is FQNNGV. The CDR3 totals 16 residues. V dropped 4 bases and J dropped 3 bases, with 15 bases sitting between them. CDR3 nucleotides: TGTGCCAGCAGCTCCTATGACAGCCCTTCTAATGAAAAACTGTTTTTT. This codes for CASSSYDSPSNEKLFF.

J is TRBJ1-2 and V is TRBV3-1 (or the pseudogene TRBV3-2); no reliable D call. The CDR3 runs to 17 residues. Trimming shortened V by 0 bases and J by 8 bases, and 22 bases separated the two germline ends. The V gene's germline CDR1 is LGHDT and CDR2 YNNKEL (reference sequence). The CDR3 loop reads CASSQDLLQPPLGGYTF. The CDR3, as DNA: TGTGCCAGCAGCCAAGACTTACTACAGCCCCCACTAGGCGGCTACACCTTC.

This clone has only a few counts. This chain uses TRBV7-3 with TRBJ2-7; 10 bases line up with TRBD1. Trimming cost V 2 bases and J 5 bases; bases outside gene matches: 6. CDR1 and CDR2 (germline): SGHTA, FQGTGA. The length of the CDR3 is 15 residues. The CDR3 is CASSLGGQGSNEQYF. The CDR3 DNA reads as TGTGCCAGCAGCTTAGGGGGACAGGGGAGCAACGAGCAGTACTTC.

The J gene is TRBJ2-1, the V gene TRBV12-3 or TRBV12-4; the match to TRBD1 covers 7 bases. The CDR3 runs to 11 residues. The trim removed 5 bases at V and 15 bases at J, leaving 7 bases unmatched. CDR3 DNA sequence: TGTGCCAGCAGTCTTCGACAGGGTGCGTTCTTC. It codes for CASSLRQGAFF.

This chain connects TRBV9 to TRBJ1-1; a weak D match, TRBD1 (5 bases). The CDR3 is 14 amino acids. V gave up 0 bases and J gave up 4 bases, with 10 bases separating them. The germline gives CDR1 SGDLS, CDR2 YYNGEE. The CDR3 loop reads CASSVGGVGTEAFF. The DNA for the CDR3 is TGTGCCAGCAGCGTAGGGGGGGTAGGCACTGAAGCTTTCTTT.